This TCR beta chain came from a study of blood T cell repertoires in COVID-19. On the study more broadly: Collection of acute and convalescent COVID-19 samples took place in the United States, Italy and Spain.

In the original processing: Reference gene primer amplification gave estimated nucleated cell counts. Repertoires were generated with immunoSEQ multiplex PCR, while TCRdb's copy carries only in-frame clones and drops some. V and J calls and clone size are those listed in that table; D and trimming were worked out from the DNA. The sample shows some 130,000 clones, roughly 90% of them seen only once. Germline trimming cut 0 bases from V and 2 bases from J; bases unmatched to any gene: 5. This CDR3 is 15 amino acids long. Germline V gene data show CDR1 as SGHNT and CDR2 as YYREEE (reference sequence). The source is a man between 60 and 75 years old with COVID-19, enrolled during active disease. The chain links TRBV5-4 to TRBJ2-7; TRBD1 agrees at 7 bases. The sample comprised peripheral blood. The CDR3: CASSLGTGLTYEQYF. The DNA of the CDR3 is TGTGCCAGCAGCTTGGGGACAGGTTTAACCTACGAGCAGTACTTC.